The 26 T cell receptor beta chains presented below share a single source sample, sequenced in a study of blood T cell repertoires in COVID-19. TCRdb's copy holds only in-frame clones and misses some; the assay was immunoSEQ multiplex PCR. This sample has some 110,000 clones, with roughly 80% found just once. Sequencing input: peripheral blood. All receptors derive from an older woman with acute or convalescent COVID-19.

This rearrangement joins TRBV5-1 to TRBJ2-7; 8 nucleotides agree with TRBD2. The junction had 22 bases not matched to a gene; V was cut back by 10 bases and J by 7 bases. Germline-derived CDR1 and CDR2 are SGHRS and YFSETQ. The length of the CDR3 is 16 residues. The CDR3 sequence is CACLSRWVGPGGEQYF. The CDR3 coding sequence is TGCGCCTGCTTGAGCCGTTGGGTGGGCCCGGGGGGGGAGCAGTACTTC.

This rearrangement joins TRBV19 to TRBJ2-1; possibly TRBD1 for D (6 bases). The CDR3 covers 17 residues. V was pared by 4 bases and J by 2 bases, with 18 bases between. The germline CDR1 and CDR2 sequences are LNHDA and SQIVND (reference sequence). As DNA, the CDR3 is TGTGCCAGTAGTAGAAACAGGGTGGGTTTCCCCTACAATGAGCAGTTCTTC. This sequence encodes CASSRNRVGFPYNEQFF.

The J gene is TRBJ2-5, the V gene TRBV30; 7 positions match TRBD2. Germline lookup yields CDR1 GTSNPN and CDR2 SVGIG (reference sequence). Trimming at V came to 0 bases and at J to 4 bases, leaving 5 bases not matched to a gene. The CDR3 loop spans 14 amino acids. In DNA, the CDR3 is TGTGCCTGGAGTGTTGGGGGGGATGTAGAGACCCAGTACTTC. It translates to CAWSVGGDVETQYF.

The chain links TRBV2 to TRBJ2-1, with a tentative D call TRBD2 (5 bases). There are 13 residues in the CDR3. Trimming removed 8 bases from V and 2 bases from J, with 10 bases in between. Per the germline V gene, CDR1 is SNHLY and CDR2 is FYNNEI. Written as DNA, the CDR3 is TGTGCCAGCTCTAGCTTAACCTACAATGAGCAGTTCTTC. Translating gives CASSSLTYNEQFF.

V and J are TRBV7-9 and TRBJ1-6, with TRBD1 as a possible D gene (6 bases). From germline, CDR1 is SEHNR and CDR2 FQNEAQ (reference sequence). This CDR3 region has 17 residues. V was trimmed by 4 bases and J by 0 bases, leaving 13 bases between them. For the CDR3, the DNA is TGTGCCAGCAGCTCCCGGGACACGGACTCCTATAATTCACCCCTCCACTTT. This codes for CASSSRDTDSYNSPLHF. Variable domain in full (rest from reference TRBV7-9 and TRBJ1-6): DTGVSQNPRHKITKRGQNVTFRCDPISEHNRLYWYRQTLGQGPEFLTYFQNEAQLEKSRLLSDRFSAERPKGSFSTLEIQRTEQGDSAMYLCASSSRDTDSYNSPLHFGNGTRLTVT.

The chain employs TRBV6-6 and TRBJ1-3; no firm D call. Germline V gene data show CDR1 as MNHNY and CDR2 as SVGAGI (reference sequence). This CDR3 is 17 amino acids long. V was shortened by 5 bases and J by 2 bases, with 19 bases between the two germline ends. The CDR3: CASSPLAGQKAGNTIYF. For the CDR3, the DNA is TGTGCCAGCAGTCCCCTTGCAGGTCAAAAAGCTGGAAACACCATATATTTT.

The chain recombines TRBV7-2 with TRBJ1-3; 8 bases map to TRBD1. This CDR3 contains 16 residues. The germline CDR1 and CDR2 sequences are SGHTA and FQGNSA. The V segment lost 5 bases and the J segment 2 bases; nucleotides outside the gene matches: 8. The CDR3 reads CASSALSGGPGNTIYF. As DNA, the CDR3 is TGTGCCAGCAGCGCCCTATCAGGGGGCCCTGGAAACACCATATATTTT. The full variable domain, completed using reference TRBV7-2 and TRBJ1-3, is GAGVSQSPSNKVTEKGKDVELRCDPISGHTALYWYRQSLGQGLEFLIYFQGNSAPDKSGLPSDRFSAERTGGSVSTLTIQRTQQEDSAVYLCASSALSGGPGNTIYFGEGSWLTVV.

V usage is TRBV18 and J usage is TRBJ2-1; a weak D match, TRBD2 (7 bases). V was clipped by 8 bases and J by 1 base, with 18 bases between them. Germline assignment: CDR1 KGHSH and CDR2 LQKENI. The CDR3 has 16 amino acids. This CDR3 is CASKSLGGASYNEQFF. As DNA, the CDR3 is TGTGCCAGCAAAAGTCTTGGGGGGGCATCCTACAATGAGCAGTTCTTC.

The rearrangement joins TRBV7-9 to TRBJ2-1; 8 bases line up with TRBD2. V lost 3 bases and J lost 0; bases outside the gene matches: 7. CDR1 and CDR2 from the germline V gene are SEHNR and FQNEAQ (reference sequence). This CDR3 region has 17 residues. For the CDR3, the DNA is TGTGCCAGCAGCTTTGTGCGGGGGGCCAGCTCCTACAATGAGCAGTTCTTC. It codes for CASSFVRGASSYNEQFF. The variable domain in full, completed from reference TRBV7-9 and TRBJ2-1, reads DTGVSQNPRHKITKRGQNVTFRCDPISEHNRLYWYRQTLGQGPEFLTYFQNEAQLEKSRLLSDRFSAERPKGSFSTLEIQRTEQGDSAMYLCASSFVRGASSYNEQFFGPGTRLTVL.

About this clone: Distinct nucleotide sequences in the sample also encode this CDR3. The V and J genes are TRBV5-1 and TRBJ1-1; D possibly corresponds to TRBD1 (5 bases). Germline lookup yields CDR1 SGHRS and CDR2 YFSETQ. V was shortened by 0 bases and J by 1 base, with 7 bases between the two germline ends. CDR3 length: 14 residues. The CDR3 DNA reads TGCGCCAGCAGCTTGGCCGGACAGAACACTGAAGCTTTCTTT. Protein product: CASSLAGQNTEAFF.

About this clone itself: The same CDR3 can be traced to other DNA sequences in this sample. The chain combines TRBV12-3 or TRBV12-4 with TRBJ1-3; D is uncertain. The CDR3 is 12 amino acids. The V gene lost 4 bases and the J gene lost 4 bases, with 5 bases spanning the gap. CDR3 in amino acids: CASSSGGNTIYF. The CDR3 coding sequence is TGTGCCAGCAGTTCCGGGGGAAACACCATATATTTT.

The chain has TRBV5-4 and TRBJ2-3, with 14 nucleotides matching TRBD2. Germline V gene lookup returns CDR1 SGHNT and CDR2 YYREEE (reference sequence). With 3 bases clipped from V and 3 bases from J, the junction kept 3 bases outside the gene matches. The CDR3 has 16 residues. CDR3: CASSWGLAGVTDTQYF. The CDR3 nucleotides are TGTGCCAGCAGCTGGGGACTAGCGGGGGTGACAGATACGCAGTATTTT.

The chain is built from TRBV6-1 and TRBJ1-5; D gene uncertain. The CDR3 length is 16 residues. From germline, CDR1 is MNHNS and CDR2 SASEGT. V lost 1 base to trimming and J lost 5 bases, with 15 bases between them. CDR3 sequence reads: CASSEGGTREDQPQHF. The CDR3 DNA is TGTGCCAGCAGTGAAGGCGGCACGAGGGAGGATCAGCCCCAGCATTTT.

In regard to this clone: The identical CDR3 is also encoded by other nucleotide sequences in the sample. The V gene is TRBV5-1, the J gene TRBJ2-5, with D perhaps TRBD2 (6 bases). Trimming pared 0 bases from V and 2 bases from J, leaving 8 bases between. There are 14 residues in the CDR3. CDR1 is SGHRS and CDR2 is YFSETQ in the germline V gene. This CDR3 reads CASSLAGGQETQYF. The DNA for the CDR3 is TGCGCCAGCAGCTTGGCTGGGGGGCAAGAGACCCAGTACTTC.

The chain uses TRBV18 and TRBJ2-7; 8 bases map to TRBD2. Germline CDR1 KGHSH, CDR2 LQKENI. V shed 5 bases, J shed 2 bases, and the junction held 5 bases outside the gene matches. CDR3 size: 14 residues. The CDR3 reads CASSGLAGPYEQYF. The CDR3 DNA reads TGTGCCAGCTCAGGATTAGCGGGACCCTACGAGCAGTACTTC.

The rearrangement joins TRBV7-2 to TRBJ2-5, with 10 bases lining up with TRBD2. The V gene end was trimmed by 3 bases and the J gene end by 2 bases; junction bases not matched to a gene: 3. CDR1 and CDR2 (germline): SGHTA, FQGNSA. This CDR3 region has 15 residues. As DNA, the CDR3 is TGTGCCAGCAGCTTCGGACTAGCGGTGCAAGAGACCCAGTACTTC. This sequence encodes CASSFGLAVQETQYF. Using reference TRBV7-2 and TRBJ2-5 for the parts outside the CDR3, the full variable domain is GAGVSQSPSNKVTEKGKDVELRCDPISGHTALYWYRQSLGQGLEFLIYFQGNSAPDKSGLPSDRFSAERTGGSVSTLTIQRTQQEDSAVYLCASSFGLAVQETQYFGPGTRLLVL.

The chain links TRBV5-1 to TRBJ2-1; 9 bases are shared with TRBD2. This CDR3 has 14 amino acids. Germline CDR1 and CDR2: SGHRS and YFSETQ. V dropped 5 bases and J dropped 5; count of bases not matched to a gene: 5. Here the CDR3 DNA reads TGCGCCAGCAGTAGCGGGGGCACTCACAATGAGCAGTTCTTC. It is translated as CASSSGGTHNEQFF.

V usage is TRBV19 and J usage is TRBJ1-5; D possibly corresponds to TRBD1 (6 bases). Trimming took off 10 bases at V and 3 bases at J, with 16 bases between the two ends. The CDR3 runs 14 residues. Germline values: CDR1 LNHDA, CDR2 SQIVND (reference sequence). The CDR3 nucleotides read TGTGCCACCATGCCGGGACATATCAATCAGCCCCAGCATTTT. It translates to CATMPGHINQPQHF.

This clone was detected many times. CDR3 bases: TGTGCCAGCAGCTTAGCAGAGGGAAAACCCCAGCATTTT. It encodes CASSLAEGKPQHF. The chain carries TRBV7-2 and TRBJ1-5; D call uncertain. V was shortened by 0 bases and J by 10 bases, with 10 bases between the two germline ends. This CDR3 is 13 amino acids long. Germline assignment: CDR1 SGHTA and CDR2 FQGNSA. Combining the CDR3 with reference TRBV7-2 and TRBJ1-5 gives the whole variable domain GAGVSQSPSNKVTEKGKDVELRCDPISGHTALYWYRQSLGQGLEFLIYFQGNSAPDKSGLPSDRFSAERTGGSVSTLTIQRTQQEDSAVYLCASSLAEGKPQHFGDGTRLSIL.

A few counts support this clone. The CDR3 spells CASTSDYASAETQYF. Here the CDR3 DNA reads TGTGCCAGCACCTCTGACTACGCGTCAGCGGAGACCCAGTACTTC. The chain employs TRBV2 and TRBJ2-5, with a weak D call TRBD2 (5 bases). Germline lookup yields CDR1 SNHLY and CDR2 FYNNEI. CDR3 length: 15 amino acids. The V gene lost 7 bases and the J gene lost 5 bases, with 20 bases spanning the gap.

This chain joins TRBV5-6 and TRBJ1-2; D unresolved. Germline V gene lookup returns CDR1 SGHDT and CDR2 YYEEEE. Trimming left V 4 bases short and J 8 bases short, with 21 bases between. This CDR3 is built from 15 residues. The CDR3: CASSGISRVSYGYTF. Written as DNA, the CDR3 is TGTGCCAGCAGCGGAATCTCGCGGGTTAGTTACGGCTACACCTTC.

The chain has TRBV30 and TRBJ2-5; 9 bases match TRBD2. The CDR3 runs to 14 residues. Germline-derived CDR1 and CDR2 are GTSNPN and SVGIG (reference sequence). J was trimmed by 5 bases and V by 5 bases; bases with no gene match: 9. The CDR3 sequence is CAWAGGTRRETQYF. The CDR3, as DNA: TGTGCCTGGGCGGGGGGGACCCGGCGGGAGACCCAGTACTTC.

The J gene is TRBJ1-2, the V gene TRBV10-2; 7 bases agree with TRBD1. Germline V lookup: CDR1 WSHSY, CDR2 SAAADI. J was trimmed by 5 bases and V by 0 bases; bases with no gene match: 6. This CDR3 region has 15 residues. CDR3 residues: CASSESQGLTYGYTF. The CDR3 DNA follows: TGCGCCAGCAGTGAGTCACAGGGGCTGACATATGGCTACACCTTC.

The CDR3 loop is CASSPQGYSNQPQHF. Written as DNA, the CDR3 is TGTGCCAGCAGTCCCCAGGGGTATAGCAATCAGCCCCAGCATTTT. V is TRBV6-2 or TRBV6-3 and J is TRBJ1-5, with D maybe TRBD1 (6 bases). CDR3 size: 15 residues. Trimming shortened V by 5 bases and J by 0 bases, and 11 bases separated the two germline ends. Looked up from germline, CDR1 is MNHEY and CDR2 is SVGEGT.

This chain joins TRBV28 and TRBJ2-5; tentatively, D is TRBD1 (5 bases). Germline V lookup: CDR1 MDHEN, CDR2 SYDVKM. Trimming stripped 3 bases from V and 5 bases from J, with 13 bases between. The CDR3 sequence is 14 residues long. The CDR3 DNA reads TGTGCCAGCAGTTTCGCAGGGTCCGGGGAGACCCAGTACTTC. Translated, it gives CASSFAGSGETQYF. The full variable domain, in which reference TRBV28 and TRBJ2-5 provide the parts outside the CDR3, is DVKVTQSSRYLVKRTGEKVFLECVQDMDHENMFWYRQDPGLGLRLIYFSYDVKMKEKGDIPEGYSVSREKKERFSLILESASTNQTSMYLCASSFAGSGETQYFGPGTRLLVL.

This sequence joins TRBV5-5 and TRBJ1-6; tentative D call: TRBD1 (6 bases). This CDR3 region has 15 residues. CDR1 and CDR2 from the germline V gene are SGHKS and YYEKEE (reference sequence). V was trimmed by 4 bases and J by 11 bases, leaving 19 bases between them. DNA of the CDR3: TGTGCCAGCAGCGGGGGCAGTCTCATAGGGCCACCCCTCCACTTT. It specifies CASSGGSLIGPPLHF.